Listed below are T cell receptor beta chains from one sample, sequenced in a study of neurological immune-mediated disorders. TCRdb called the 5' RACE reads again in MiXCR, with one record for every CDR3 protein. The data contain 55,000 to 70,000 distinct CDR3 sequences, around 3.9% of them singletons. The sample taken for sequencing was PBMCs. These receptors originate from a young man with multiple sclerosis. CDR3s include the opening cysteine and the closing phenylalanine or tryptophan. The order of the fields is D gene, J gene, V gene, CDR3 protein. The D gene is left open where the match is weak.

d_gene: TRBD2
j_gene: TRBJ2-1
v_gene: TRBV5-1
CDR3aa: CASSLTSGGVNEQFF

d_gene: TRBD2
j_gene: TRBJ2-7
v_gene: TRBV5-5
CDR3aa: CASSMRLADPYEQYF

d_gene: TRBD1
j_gene: TRBJ2-7
v_gene: TRBV20-1
CDR3aa: CSAYRGHTYEQYF

d_gene: TRBD2
j_gene: TRBJ2-7
v_gene: TRBV20-1
CDR3aa: CSARGPGTSGGAPYEQYF

d_gene: NA
j_gene: TRBJ2-5
v_gene: TRBV7-9
CDR3aa: CASSSGVEGKKETQYF

d_gene: TRBD2
j_gene: TRBJ2-7
v_gene: TRBV7-2
CDR3aa: CASSPGGRQYF

d_gene: NA
j_gene: TRBJ2-3
v_gene: TRBV7-9
CDR3aa: CASSWASDTQYF

d_gene: NA
j_gene: TRBJ2-3
v_gene: TRBV7-2
CDR3aa: CASSLIPPDTQYF

d_gene: TRBD2
j_gene: TRBJ2-2
v_gene: TRBV6-6
CDR3aa: CASSDIAGRNTGELFF

d_gene: NA
j_gene: TRBJ2-2
v_gene: TRBV12-3/TRBV12-4
CDR3aa: CASSLLPGQANTGELFF

d_gene: TRBD1
j_gene: TRBJ2-2
v_gene: TRBV5-1
CDR3aa: CASSSYRGAGELFF

d_gene: NA
j_gene: TRBJ2-3
v_gene: TRBV20-1
CDR3aa: CSARDPRRTDTQYF

d_gene: TRBD1
j_gene: TRBJ2-3
v_gene: TRBV5-1
CDR3aa: CASSFGQGAITDTQYF

d_gene: NA
j_gene: TRBJ1-1
v_gene: TRBV2
CDR3aa: CASSKTPMNTEAFF

d_gene: NA
j_gene: TRBJ2-7
v_gene: TRBV4-1
CDR3aa: CASSQDSRGLSHEQYF

d_gene: TRBD1
j_gene: TRBJ2-1
v_gene: TRBV7-2
CDR3aa: CASSLGGTEHYNEQFF

d_gene: TRBD1
j_gene: TRBJ2-1
v_gene: TRBV9
CDR3aa: CASSFGGQGHEQFF

d_gene: NA
j_gene: TRBJ1-2
v_gene: TRBV29-1
CDR3aa: CSVEVPIPDGNYGYTF

d_gene: NA
j_gene: TRBJ2-3
v_gene: TRBV6-2/TRBV6-3
CDR3aa: CASSYSSTGTTTQYF

d_gene: TRBD2
j_gene: TRBJ2-5
v_gene: TRBV11-2
CDR3aa: CASSSGLAGETQYF

d_gene: NA
j_gene: TRBJ1-1
v_gene: TRBV5-1
CDR3aa: CASSLVRLNTEAFF

d_gene: NA
j_gene: TRBJ2-1
v_gene: TRBV7-9
CDR3aa: CASSLGVTGYNEQFF

d_gene: NA
j_gene: TRBJ1-1
v_gene: TRBV5-1
CDR3aa: CASSTAIWGSTEAFF

d_gene: TRBD2
j_gene: TRBJ2-1
v_gene: TRBV20-1
CDR3aa: CSANRLAGGQNEQFF

d_gene: NA
j_gene: TRBJ1-4
v_gene: TRBV6-5
CDR3aa: CASSYSRFFNEKLFF

d_gene: TRBD1
j_gene: TRBJ1-1
v_gene: TRBV10-2
CDR3aa: CASSDQQGHTEAFF

d_gene: NA
j_gene: TRBJ1-6
v_gene: TRBV5-1
CDR3aa: CASSLGGTSSSYNSPLNF

d_gene: TRBD1
j_gene: TRBJ1-5
v_gene: TRBV6-5
CDR3aa: CASRNTGEGNQPQHF

d_gene: NA
j_gene: TRBJ1-4
v_gene: TRBV27
CDR3aa: CASSLFAGANEKLFF